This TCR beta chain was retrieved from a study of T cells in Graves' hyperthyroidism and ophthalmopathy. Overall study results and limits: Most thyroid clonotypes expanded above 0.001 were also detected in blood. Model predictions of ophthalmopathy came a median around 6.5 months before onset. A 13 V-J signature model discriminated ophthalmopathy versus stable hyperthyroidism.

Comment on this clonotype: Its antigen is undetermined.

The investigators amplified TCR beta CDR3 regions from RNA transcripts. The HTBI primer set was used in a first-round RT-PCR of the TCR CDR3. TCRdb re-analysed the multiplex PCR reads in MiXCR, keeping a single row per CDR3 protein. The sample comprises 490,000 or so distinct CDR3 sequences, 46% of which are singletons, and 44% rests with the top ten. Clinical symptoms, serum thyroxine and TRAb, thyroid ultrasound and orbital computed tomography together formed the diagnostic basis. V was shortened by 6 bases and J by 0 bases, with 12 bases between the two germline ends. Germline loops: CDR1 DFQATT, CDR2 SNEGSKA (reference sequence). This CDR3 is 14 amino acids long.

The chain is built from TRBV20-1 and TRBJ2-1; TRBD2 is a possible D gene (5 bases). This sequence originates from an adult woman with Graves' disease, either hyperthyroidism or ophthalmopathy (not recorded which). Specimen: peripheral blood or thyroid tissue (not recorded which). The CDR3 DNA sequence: TGCAGTGCAAGGACTGGGGTCTCCTACAATGAGCAGTTCTTC. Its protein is CSARTGVSYNEQFF.